This T cell receptor beta chain was recorded in a study of vaccination and CD4 T cells after COVID-19 (dated by TCRdb to between 2021 and 2024). About the study as a whole: Convalescent patients had a positive SARS-CoV-2 result on nasal swab PCR, and of these patients, fewer than ten had mild disease and one had severe disease. Post-COVID blood samples were collected from convalescent patients a median of roughly 100 days after diagnosis, with a range of about 30 to 161 days. Participants received two doses of either the Pfizer-BioNTech BNT162b2 vaccine (n=8) or the Moderna mRNA-1273 vaccine (n=2). The convalescent cohort included six males and four females, with two Hispanic individuals, seven Caucasians, two Asians and one multiracial person. The cultures were stimulated with overlapping spike peptide pools from SARS-CoV-2 and from the common cold coronaviruses HCoV-NL63, HCoV-OC43 and HCoV-229E. In around nine COVID-19 convalescent patients and 4 infection-naive healthy vaccine recipients, the spike-specific CD4+ TCR repertoire before mRNA vaccination was compared with the repertoire after mRNA vaccination. Post-vaccine blood samples were taken a median of 72 days after the second vaccine dose, with a range of roughly 13 to 250 days. As controls, cultures received a CEFX viral epitope pool (the positive control), an HIV-1 Nef peptide pool (the negative control), or no peptide at all. What the research found in general, with its limitations: Only a relatively small number of convalescent patients were included in the study, and early timepoints following natural infection were not analyzed. The median count of SARS-CoV-2-reactive clonotypes went up from approximately 20 after infection to about 41 after vaccination, although the change was not significant. Of the vaccine-specific clones found in convalescent patients, nearly all (304 of 307) were mono-reactive for SARS-CoV-2 spike instead of being cross-reactive with common cold coronaviruses. Among the post-vaccine SARS-CoV-2-reactive clones in convalescent patients, a median around 86% showed up only after vaccination, which suggests vaccine-specific priming.

The treatment or condition label on this specimen signifies: approximately 11-day PBMC culture with coronavirus spike peptide pools or control peptides (ViraFEST assay). The ViraFEST assay was used in the study, in which antigen-specific T cells were expanded with peptide pools and expanded clonotypes were subsequently identified by TCR sequencing. Positive SARS-CoV-2 PCR tests in the convalescent patients dated from March to December 2020, before Alpha, Beta and Delta variants emerged in the United States. Each well held millions of PBMCs cultured with roughly 10 ug/ml peptide pools in IMDM containing around 5% human AB serum and around 10 IU/ml IL-2. Half of the culture medium was replaced with fresh IL-2-containing medium on days 3 and 7. CD4+ T cells were isolated after roughly 10 days of culture through negative selection using the EasySep CD4+ T cell isolation kit. PBMCs were separated from whole blood using Ficoll-Paque Plus gradient centrifugation and then either used fresh or cryopreserved at -140C. Triplicate wells were generally used for each culture condition.

According to the germline V gene, CDR1 reads SQVTM and CDR2 reads ANQGSEA. V is trimmed back by 3 bases and J by 4 bases, and the junction contains 2 bases that no gene match accounts for. There are 13 amino acids in the CDR3, from cysteine to phenylalanine inclusive. The kept DNA is CDR3 alone, 39 bases in frame from the first base. Library prep was done by PCR. At the Johns Hopkins FTIC core, DNA from the cultured CD4+ T cells underwent TCR sequencing with the Oncomine TCR Beta short-read assay. The QIAamp micro DNA kit was used to extract genomic DNA from the cultured CD4+ T cells. Oncomine TCR Beta libraries from cultured CD4+ T cells were pooled using unique dual indexes and sequenced on an Illumina iSeq 100. The original pipeline was this. Non-productive sequences were removed, and CDR3s not starting with C, not ending with F or W, or shorter than 7 amino acids were discarded. Antigen-specific clonotypes were identified with the MANAFEST web application by comparing peptide-stimulated wells with reference and other culture wells. Positive clones required FDR below 0.05, an odds ratio above 5, and productive frequency above 0.1% in at least two of three replicate wells. A clonotype counted as cross-reactive if it showed significant expansion both in the SARS-CoV-2 spike wells and in at least one common cold coronavirus spike condition. Similarity between CDR3 sequences was evaluated in R version 3.6.1 using Levenshtein distances (stringdist) and unrooted phylogenetic trees (ape). TCRdb itself trimmed the public reads at Q25 with fastp, ran MiXCR and retained productive beta chains. For every CDR3 protein sequence, its rows merge into one entry that carries the most common genes and DNA. TCRdb's processing, not the authors' own work, is the source of the V and J calls. Within this sample are some 18,000 distinct CDR3 sequences, with approximately 52% of them counted one time only. The ten top clones hold approximately 2.7% of the sample.

In the case of this clonotype: No cognate antigen has been identified for it. There are no base qualities to consult, and no much larger clone falls within one base.

This chain is built from TRBV29-1 and TRBJ1-2; 10 bases in between match TRBD1. The sequence derives from a human donor who had recovered from COVID-19. The sample consisted of CD4+ T cells from blood, cultured in vitro, taken after SARS-CoV-2 vaccination. The nucleotide sequence reads TGCAGCGTTGATGACAGGGGGCTCTATGGCTACACCTTC. It translates to CSVDDRGLYGYTF. Extended through the reference TRBV29-1 and TRBJ1-2 proteins, this CDR3 yields the full variable domain: SAVISQKPSRDICQRGTSLTIQCQVDSQVTMMFWYRQQPGQSLTLIATANQGSEATYESGFVIDKFPISRPNLTFSTLTVSNMSPEDSSIYLCSVDDRGLYGYTFGSGTRLTVV.